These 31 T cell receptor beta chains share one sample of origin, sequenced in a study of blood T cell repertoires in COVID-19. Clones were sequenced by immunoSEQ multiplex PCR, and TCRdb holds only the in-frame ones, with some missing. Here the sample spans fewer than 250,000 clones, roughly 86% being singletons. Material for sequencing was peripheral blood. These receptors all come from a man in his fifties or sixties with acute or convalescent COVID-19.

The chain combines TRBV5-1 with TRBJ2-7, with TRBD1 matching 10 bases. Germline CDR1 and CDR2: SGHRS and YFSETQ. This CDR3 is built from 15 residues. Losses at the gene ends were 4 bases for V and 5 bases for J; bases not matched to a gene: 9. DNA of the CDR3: TGCGCCAGCAGCGAAATGACAGGGGGCAAAAACGAGCAGTACTTC. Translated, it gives CASSEMTGGKNEQYF.

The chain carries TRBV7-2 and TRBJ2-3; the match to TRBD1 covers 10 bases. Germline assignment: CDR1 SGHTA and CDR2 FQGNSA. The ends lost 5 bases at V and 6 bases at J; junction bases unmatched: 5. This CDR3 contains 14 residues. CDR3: CASSRDRGEDTQYF. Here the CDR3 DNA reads TGTGCCAGCAGCCGGGACAGGGGTGAGGATACGCAGTATTTT.

The CDR3 loop is CASSPGQGLPQHF. CDR3 bases: TGTGCCAGCAGTCCCGGACAGGGCTTGCCCCAGCATTTT. This rearrangement joins TRBV28 to TRBJ1-5; 8 nucleotides agree with TRBD1. Germline V gene sequence: CDR1 MDHEN, CDR2 SYDVKM. V lost 5 bases and J lost 9; bases outside the gene matches: 6. The CDR3 consists of 13 residues. The full variable domain, rest sourced from reference TRBV28 and TRBJ1-5, is DVKVTQSSRYLVKRTGEKVFLECVQDMDHENMFWYRQDPGLGLRLIYFSYDVKMKEKGDIPEGYSVSREKKERFSLILESASTNQTSMYLCASSPGQGLPQHFGDGTRLSIL.

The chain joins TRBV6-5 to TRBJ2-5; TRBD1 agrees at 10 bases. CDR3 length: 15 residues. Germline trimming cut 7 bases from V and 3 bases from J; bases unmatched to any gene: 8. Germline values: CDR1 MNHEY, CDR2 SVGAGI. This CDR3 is CASNVAGTGEETQYF. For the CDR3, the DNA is TGTGCCAGCAATGTCGCCGGGACAGGGGAAGAGACCCAGTACTTC.

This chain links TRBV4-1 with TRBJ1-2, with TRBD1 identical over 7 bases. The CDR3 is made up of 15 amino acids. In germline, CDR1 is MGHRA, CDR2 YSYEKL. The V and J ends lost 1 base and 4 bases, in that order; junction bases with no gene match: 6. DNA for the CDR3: TGCGCCAGCAGCCAAGTCGACAGGGAGGCCTATGGCTACACCTTC. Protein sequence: CASSQVDREAYGYTF.

The CDR3, as DNA: TGTGCCAGCAGTGTCTTTCCCACCCCCGGAGGATCCTACGAGCAGTACTTC. This sequence encodes CASSVFPTPGGSYEQYF. V is TRBV6-1 and J is TRBJ2-7; D is possibly TRBD2 (5 bases). Trimming cost V 4 bases and J 1 base, with 20 bases left between them. CDR1 and CDR2 from the germline V gene are MNHNS and SASEGT. The length of the CDR3 is 17 residues.

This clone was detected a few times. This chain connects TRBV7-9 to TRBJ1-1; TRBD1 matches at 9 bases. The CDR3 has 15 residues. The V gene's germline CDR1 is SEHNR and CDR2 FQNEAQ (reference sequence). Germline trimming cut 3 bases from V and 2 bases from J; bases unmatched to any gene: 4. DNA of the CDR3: TGTGCCAGCAGCTTTGGGACAGGGCGAAACACTGAAGCTTTCTTT. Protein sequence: CASSFGTGRNTEAFF.

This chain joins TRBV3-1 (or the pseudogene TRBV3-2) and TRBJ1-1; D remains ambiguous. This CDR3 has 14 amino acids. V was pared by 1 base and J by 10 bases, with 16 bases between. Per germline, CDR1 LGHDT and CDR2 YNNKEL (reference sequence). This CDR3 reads CASSQVEDVSGAFF. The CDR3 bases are TGTGCCAGCAGCCAAGTGGAGGACGTCAGTGGAGCTTTCTTT.

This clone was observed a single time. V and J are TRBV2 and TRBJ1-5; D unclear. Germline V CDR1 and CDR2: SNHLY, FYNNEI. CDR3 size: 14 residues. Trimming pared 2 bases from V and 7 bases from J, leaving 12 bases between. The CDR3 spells CASSETNGGQPQHF. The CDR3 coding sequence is TGTGCCAGCAGTGAAACCAATGGCGGGCAGCCCCAGCATTTT.

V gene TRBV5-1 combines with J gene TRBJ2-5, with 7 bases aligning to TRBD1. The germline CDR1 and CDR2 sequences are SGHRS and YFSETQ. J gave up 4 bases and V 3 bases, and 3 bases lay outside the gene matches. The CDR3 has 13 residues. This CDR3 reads CASSSRGRETQYF. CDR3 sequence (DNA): TGCGCCAGCAGCTCGAGGGGGCGAGAGACCCAGTACTTC.

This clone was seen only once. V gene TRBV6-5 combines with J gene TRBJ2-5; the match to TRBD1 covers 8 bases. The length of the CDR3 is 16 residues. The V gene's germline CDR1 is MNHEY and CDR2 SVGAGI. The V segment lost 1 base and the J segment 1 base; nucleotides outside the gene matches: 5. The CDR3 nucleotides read TGTGCCAGCAGTTACTTGACAGGGGAATCCCAAGAGACCCAGTACTTC. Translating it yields CASSYLTGESQETQYF.

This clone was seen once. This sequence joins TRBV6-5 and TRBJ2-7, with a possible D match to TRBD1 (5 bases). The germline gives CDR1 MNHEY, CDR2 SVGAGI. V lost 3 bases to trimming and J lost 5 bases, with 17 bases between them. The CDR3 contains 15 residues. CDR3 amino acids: CASSYIQGRADEQYF. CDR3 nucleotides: TGTGCCAGCAGTTATATCCAGGGTAGGGCGGACGAGCAGTACTTC.

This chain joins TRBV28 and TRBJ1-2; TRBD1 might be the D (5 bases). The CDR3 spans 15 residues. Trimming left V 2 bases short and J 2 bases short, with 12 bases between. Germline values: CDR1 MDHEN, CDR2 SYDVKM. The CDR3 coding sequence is TGTGCCAGCAGTTTAGTTGGTGGGGCAAACTATGGCTACACCTTC. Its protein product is CASSLVGGANYGYTF.

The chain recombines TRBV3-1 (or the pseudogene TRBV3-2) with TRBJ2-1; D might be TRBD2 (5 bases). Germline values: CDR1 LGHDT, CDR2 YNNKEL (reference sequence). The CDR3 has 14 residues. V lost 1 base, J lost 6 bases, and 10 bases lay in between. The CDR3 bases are TGTGCCAGCAGCCAAGCACGGGGTTCCAATGAGCAGTTCTTC. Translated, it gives CASSQARGSNEQFF.

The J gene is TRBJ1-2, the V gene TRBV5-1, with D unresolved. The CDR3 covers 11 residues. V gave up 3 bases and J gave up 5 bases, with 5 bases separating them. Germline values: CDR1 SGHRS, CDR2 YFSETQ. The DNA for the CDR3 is TGCGCCAGCAGCTCGACTTATGGCTACACCTTC. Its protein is CASSSTYGYTF. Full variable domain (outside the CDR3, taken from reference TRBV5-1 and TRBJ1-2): KAGVTQTPRYLIKTRGQQVTLSCSPISGHRSVSWYQQTPGQGLQFLFEYFSETQRNKGNFPGRFSGRQFSNSRSEMNVSTLELGDSALYLCASSSTYGYTFGSGTRLTVV.

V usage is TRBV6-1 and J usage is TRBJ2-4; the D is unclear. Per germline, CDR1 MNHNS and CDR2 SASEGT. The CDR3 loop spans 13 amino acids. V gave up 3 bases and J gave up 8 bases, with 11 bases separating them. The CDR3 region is CASSENSPDIQYF. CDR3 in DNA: TGTGCCAGCAGTGAGAACAGTCCGGACATTCAGTACTTC.

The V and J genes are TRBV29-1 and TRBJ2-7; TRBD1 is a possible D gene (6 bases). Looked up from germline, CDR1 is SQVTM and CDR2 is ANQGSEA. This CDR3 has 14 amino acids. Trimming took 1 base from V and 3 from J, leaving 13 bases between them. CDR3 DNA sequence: TGCAGCGTTGAAGGGGTACAGGGTAACTACGAGCAGTACTTC. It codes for CSVEGVQGNYEQYF.

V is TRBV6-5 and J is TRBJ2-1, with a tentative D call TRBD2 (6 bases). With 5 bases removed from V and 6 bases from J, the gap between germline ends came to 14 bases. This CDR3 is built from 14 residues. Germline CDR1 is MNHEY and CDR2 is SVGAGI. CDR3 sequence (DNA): TGTGCCAGCAGTCCCCGGGAGAACATCAATGAGCAGTTCTTC. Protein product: CASSPRENINEQFF.

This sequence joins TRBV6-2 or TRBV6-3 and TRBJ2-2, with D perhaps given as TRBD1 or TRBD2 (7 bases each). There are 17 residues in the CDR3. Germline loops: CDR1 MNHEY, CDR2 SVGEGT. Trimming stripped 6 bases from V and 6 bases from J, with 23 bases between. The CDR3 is CASSRGGREKRSGELFF. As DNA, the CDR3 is TGTGCCAGCAGCAGGGGGGGCCGGGAAAAGAGGTCCGGGGAGCTGTTTTTT.

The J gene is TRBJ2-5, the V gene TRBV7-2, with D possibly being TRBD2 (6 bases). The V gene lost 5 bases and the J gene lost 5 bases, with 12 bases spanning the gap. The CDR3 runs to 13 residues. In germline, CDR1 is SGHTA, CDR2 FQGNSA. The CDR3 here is CASSQGLRETQYF. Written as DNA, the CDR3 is TGTGCCAGCAGCCAGGGACTGCGGGAGACCCAGTACTTC.

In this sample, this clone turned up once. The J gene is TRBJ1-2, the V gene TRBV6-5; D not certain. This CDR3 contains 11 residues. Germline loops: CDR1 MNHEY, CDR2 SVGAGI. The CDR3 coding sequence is TGTTTGGGCAGCGGAAACTATGGCTACACCTTC. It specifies CLGSGNYGYTF.

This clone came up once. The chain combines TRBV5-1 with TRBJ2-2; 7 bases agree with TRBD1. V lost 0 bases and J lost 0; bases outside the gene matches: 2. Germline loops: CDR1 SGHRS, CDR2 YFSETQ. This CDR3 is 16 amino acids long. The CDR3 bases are TGCGCCAGCAGCTTGGACAGGGGCGCGAACACCGGGGAGCTGTTTTTT. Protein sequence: CASSLDRGANTGELFF.

The CDR3 reads CASSQTGQGHEKLFF. Here the CDR3 DNA reads TGTGCCAGCAGCCAGACGGGACAGGGGCATGAAAAACTGTTTTTT. The chain joins TRBV28 to TRBJ1-4, with 10 bases that match TRBD1. Germline V gene sequence: CDR1 MDHEN, CDR2 SYDVKM. V lost 6 bases and J lost 6; bases outside the gene matches: 7. This CDR3 region has 15 residues. The entire variable domain, with the rest obtained from reference TRBV28 and TRBJ1-4, is as follows: DVKVTQSSRYLVKRTGEKVFLECVQDMDHENMFWYRQDPGLGLRLIYFSYDVKMKEKGDIPEGYSVSREKKERFSLILESASTNQTSMYLCASSQTGQGHEKLFFGSGTQLSVL.

CDR3 in amino acids: CAIPRRGQVPSGANVLTF. Written as DNA, the CDR3 is TGTGCCATCCCACGAAGAGGGCAGGTACCCTCTGGGGCCAACGTCCTGACTTTC. This chain joins TRBV4-2 and TRBJ2-6; D perhaps matches TRBD2 (5 bases). The germline gives CDR1 LGHNA, CDR2 YNFKEQ. With 10 bases removed from V and 0 bases from J, the gap between germline ends came to 22 bases. The CDR3 totals 18 residues.

Here the CDR3 reads CASSVPWSWKSSYNEQFF. CDR3 bases: TGTGCCAGCAGCGTCCCTTGGAGTTGGAAGAGCTCCTACAATGAGCAGTTCTTC. The chain combines TRBV28 with TRBJ2-1; D gene unclear. V was cut by 6 bases and J by 0 bases, with 21 bases left in between. There are 18 residues in the CDR3. In germline, CDR1 is MDHEN, CDR2 SYDVKM.

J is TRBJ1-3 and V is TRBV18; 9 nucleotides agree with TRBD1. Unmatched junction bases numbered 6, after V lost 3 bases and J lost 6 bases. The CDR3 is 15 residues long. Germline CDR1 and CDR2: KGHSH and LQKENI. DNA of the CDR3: TGTGCCAGCTCACCCAAACAGGGGGCGGAAAACACCATATATTTT. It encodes CASSPKQGAENTIYF.

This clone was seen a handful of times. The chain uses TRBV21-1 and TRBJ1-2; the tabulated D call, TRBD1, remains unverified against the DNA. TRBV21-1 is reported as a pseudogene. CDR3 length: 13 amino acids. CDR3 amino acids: CASSKAGAQGYTF. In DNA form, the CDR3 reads TGTGCCAGCAGCAAAGCAGGGGCGCAGGGCTACACCTTC.

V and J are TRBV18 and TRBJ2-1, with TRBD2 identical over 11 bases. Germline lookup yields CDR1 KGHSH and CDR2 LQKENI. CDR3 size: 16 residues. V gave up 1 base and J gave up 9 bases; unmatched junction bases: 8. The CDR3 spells CASSPRRSGGALEQFF. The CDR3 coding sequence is TGTGCCAGCTCACCACGGCGTAGCGGGGGGGCTCTTGAGCAGTTCTTC. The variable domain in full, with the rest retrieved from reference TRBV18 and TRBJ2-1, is NAGVMQNPRHLVRRRGQEARLRCSPMKGHSHVYWYRQLPEEGLKFMVYLQKENIIDESGMPKERFSAEFPKEGPSILRIQQVVRGDSAAYFCASSPRRSGGALEQFFGPGTRLTVL.

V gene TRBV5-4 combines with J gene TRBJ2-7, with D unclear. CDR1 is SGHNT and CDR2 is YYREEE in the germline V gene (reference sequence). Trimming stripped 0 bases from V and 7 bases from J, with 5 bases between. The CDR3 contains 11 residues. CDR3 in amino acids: CASSLAQEQYF. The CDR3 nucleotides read TGTGCCAGCAGCTTGGCCCAGGAGCAGTACTTC. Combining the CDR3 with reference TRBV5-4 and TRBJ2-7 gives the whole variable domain ETGVTQSPTHLIKTRGQQVTLRCSSQSGHNTVSWYQQALGQGPQFIFQYYREEENGRGNFPPRFSGLQFPNYSSELNVNALELDDSALYLCASSLAQEQYFGPGTRLTVT.

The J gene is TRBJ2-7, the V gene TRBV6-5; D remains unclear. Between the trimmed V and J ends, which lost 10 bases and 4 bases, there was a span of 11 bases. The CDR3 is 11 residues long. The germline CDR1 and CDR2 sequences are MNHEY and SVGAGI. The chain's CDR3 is CATPSSYEQYF. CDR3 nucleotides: TGTGCCACCCCTTCGTCTTACGAGCAGTACTTC.

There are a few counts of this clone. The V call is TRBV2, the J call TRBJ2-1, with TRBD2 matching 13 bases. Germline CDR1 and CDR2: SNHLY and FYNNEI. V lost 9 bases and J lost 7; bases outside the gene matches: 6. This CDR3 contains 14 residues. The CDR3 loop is CARRTSGGVNEQFF. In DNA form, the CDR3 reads TGTGCCAGACGGACTAGCGGGGGAGTAAATGAGCAGTTCTTC.